A selection of T cell receptor beta chains follows, all from one sample in a study of T cell responses to AZD1222 COVID-19 vaccine. The method was immunoSEQ multiplex PCR; TCRdb's version includes in-frame clones alone and lacks a portion of them. The table lists about 220,000 clones, roughly 91% of them singletons, with approximately 1% in the top ten. The specimen was peripheral blood, collected on day 0 of MenACWY control vaccination. Receptor source: an adult in good health. Both conserved end residues are part of each CDR3. The order of the fields is D gene, J gene, V gene, clone size, CDR3 protein, CDR3 DNA. The D gene is left open where the match is weak. Where a row states a size, it is once, few, many or the class of an expanded clone; other rows omit it.

d_call: .; j_call: TRBJ2-7; v_call: TRBV2; clone_size: .; cdr3_aa: CASSEAPGPYEQYF; cdr3_nt: TGTGCCAGCAGTGAGGCACCAGGGCCCTACGAGCAGTACTTC
d_call: .; j_call: TRBJ1-4; v_call: TRBV18; clone_size: .; cdr3_aa: CASSPTQSNEKLFF; cdr3_nt: TGTGCCAGCTCACCAACACAGAGTAATGAAAAACTGTTTTTT
d_call: .; j_call: TRBJ1-1; v_call: TRBV5-6; clone_size: .; cdr3_aa: CASSRTGSEGSEAFF; cdr3_nt: TGTGCCAGCAGCCGAACGGGGTCCGAGGGAAGCGAAGCTTTCTTT
d_call: .; j_call: TRBJ2-7; v_call: TRBV15; clone_size: .; cdr3_aa: CATSRDNWSSYEQYF; cdr3_nt: TGTGCCACCAGCAGAGATAACTGGAGCTCCTACGAGCAGTACTTC
d_call: .; j_call: TRBJ1-1; v_call: TRBV11-2; clone_size: .; cdr3_aa: CASSLGFGGEAFF; cdr3_nt: TGTGCCAGCAGCTTAGGGTTTGGGGGCGAAGCTTTCTTT
d_call: .; j_call: TRBJ2-7; v_call: TRBV19; clone_size: .; cdr3_aa: CASKRAPDSYEQYF; cdr3_nt: TGTGCCAGTAAAAGGGCGCCGGATTCCTACGAGCAGTACTTC
d_call: TRBD1; j_call: TRBJ1-1; v_call: TRBV6-5; clone_size: once; cdr3_aa: CASSYLQGTEAFF; cdr3_nt: TGTGCCAGCAGTTACTTACAGGGGACTGAAGCTTTCTTT
d_call: TRBD1; j_call: TRBJ2-2; v_call: TRBV4-3; clone_size: .; cdr3_aa: CASRPPGQGTGELFF; cdr3_nt: TGCGCCAGCAGACCCCCGGGACAGGGGACCGGGGAGCTGTTTTTT
d_call: .; j_call: TRBJ2-5; v_call: TRBV9; clone_size: .; cdr3_aa: CASSVGGGGASETQYF; cdr3_nt: TGTGCCAGCAGCGTAGGTGGAGGGGGCGCGTCAGAGACCCAGTACTTC
d_call: TRBD2; j_call: TRBJ2-7; v_call: TRBV29-1; clone_size: .; cdr3_aa: CSVDRTSGGYEQYF; cdr3_nt: TGCAGCGTTGACAGAACTAGCGGGGGATACGAGCAGTACTTC
d_call: TRBD1; j_call: TRBJ1-1; v_call: TRBV28; clone_size: .; cdr3_aa: CASRNHGTGIFTEAFF; cdr3_nt: TGTGCCAGCCGGAACCACGGGACAGGGATTTTCACTGAAGCTTTCTTT
d_call: TRBD1; j_call: TRBJ2-4; v_call: TRBV9; clone_size: .; cdr3_aa: CASSVADRGGGIQYF; cdr3_nt: TGTGCCAGCAGCGTAGCGGACAGGGGAGGGGGCATTCAGTACTTC
d_call: TRBD1; j_call: TRBJ1-4; v_call: TRBV30; clone_size: once; cdr3_aa: CAWSVRTGDVEKLFF; cdr3_nt: TGTGCCTGGAGTGTTCGGACAGGGGATGTCGAAAAACTGTTTTTT
d_call: .; j_call: TRBJ2-3; v_call: TRBV3-1/TRBV3-2; clone_size: .; cdr3_aa: CASSQRRGTQYF; cdr3_nt: TGTGCCAGCAGCCAGAGGCGTGGTACGCAGTATTTT
d_call: TRBD1; j_call: TRBJ1-1; v_call: TRBV7-9; clone_size: .; cdr3_aa: CASNRQGEMNTEAFF; cdr3_nt: TGTGCCAGCAACCGACAGGGGGAGATGAACACTGAAGCTTTCTTT
d_call: TRBD1; j_call: TRBJ1-1; v_call: TRBV6-1; clone_size: .; cdr3_aa: CASSEFSWGDRGPTEAFF; cdr3_nt: TGTGCCAGCAGTGAATTTTCGTGGGGGGACAGGGGGCCCACTGAAGCTTTCTTT
d_call: .; j_call: TRBJ1-5; v_call: TRBV19; clone_size: .; cdr3_aa: CASSIDRGSNQPQHF; cdr3_nt: TGTGCCAGTAGTATAGATCGGGGTAGCAATCAGCCCCAGCATTTT
d_call: .; j_call: TRBJ1-5; v_call: TRBV19; clone_size: .; cdr3_aa: CASSRHTEVQPQHF; cdr3_nt: TGTGCCAGTAGCCGCCATACAGAAGTCCAGCCCCAGCATTTT
d_call: .; j_call: TRBJ1-3; v_call: TRBV7-9; clone_size: .; cdr3_aa: CASSASFREEGNTIYF; cdr3_nt: TGTGCCAGCAGCGCATCATTCAGGGAGGAGGGGAACACCATATATTTT
d_call: .; j_call: TRBJ2-3; v_call: TRBV6-4; clone_size: .; cdr3_aa: CASSDRETDTQYF; cdr3_nt: TGTGCCAGCAGTGACAGGGAGACAGATACGCAGTATTTT